This T cell receptor (beta chain) was documented in a study of Tregs in tolerant kidney transplant recipients. The method was immunoSEQ multiplex PCR; TCRdb's version includes in-frame clones alone and lacks a portion of them. The table records some 47,000 clones, roughly 87% of them present only once. Broader study findings: Activated donor B cell expansion appeared to reveal the most relevant donor-specific TCRbeta repertoire. Biological reproducibility was not directly addressed, but technical replication error appeared minimal.

Comment on this clone: The antigen is undetermined.

Recipients received nonmyeloablative bone marrow transplants from related graft donors, with transient mixed chimerism. Unstimulated Tregs (CD4+CD25+CD127-) and CD4+CD25- non-Tregs were sorted from PBMCs. In germline, CDR1 is MNHEY, CDR2 SVGAGI. This CDR3 spans 15 amino acids. Trimming stripped 8 bases from V and 5 bases from J, with 22 bases between. The specimen was CD8+ T cells from blood (PBMCs), collected 12 months after the transplant. This sequence originates from a human patient who received a combined kidney and bone marrow transplant. Some T cells may be transferred from the graft donor. V is TRBV6-5 and J is TRBJ2-7; a possible D gene is TRBD2 (7 bases). CDR3 nucleotides: TGTGCCAGCCGGGGGGCCCAGGGGATGTTGGACGAGCAGTACTTC. It yields the protein CASRGAQGMLDEQYF.